This T cell receptor beta chain came from a study of control samples from healthy donors and cancer patients. The data were produced by immunoSEQ multiplex PCR, yet TCRdb's version contains in-frame clones alone and is incomplete. The table has fewer than 250,000 clones, approximately 91% seen once. Looked up from germline, CDR1 is MNHEY and CDR2 is SVGAGI. V dropped 6 bases and J dropped 2 bases, with 11 bases sitting between them. The CDR3 runs 13 residues. V is TRBV6-5 and J is TRBJ2-7; D is possibly TRBD2 (5 bases). The clonotype comes from a young man in good health. Input material: blood. This chain's CDR3 is CASRGDVTYEQYF. The CDR3 region has the DNA TGTGCCAGCAGGGGAGACGTGACCTACGAGCAGTACTTC.